This TCR beta chain was observed in a study of T-cell memory formation after mild COVID-19. Germline V gene lookup returns CDR1 SEHNR and CDR2 FQNEAQ (reference sequence). V was shortened by 5 bases and J by 6 bases, with 19 bases between the two germline ends. CDR3 length: 15 residues. Findings and limits, study-wide: Contracting CD4+ clones were located mainly in CM and EM, and CD8+ clones in EMRA. There were some responding clones in pre-infection memory, which suggested that cross-reactive memory had joined.

5'RACE primed from the constant segment yielded TCR alpha and TCR beta cDNA libraries bearing sample barcodes and UMIs. Via MiXCR, TCRdb re-called the 5' RACE reads, giving one row per CDR3 protein. The sample lists 450,000 or so distinct CDR3 sequences, 20% occurring once. This clonotype showed up just a few times. Its matching antigen is unknown. V usage is TRBV7-9 and J usage is TRBJ1-2; D might be TRBD1 (5 bases). This sequence was found in an adult woman who had mild COVID-19 (a few samples of this study predate the infection). Cell type and time point are not known. The specimen was PBMCs or a T cell subset sorted from them (not recorded which). This CDR3 is CASSRFVTGVDGYTF. The DNA for the CDR3 is TGTGCCAGCAGCCGATTCGTCACGGGGGTGGATGGCTACACCTTC.